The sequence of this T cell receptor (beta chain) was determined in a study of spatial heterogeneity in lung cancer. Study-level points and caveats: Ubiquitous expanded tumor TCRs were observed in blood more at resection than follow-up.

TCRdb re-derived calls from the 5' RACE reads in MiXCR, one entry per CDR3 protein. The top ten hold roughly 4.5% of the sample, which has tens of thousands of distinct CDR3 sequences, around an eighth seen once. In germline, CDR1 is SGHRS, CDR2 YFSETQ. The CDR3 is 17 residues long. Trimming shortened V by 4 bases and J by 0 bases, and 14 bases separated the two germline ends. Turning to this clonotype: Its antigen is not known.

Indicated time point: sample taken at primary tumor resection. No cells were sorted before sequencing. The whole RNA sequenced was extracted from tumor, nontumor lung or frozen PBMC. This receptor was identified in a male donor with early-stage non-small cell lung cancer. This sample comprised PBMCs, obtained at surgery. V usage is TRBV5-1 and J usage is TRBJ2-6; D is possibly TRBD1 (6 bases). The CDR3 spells CASSPAGTNSGANVLTF. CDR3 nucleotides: TGCGCCAGCAGCCCAGCCGGGACAAACTCTGGGGCCAACGTCCTGACTTTC.